There are a few counts of the clone carrying this T cell receptor (delta chain). The antigen remains undetermined. RNA was extracted from the cells and then reverse transcribed. CDR3 amplicons came from multiplex PCR with pooled V-gene forward and constant-region reverse primers. TCRdb reanalyzed the multiplex PCR reads using CATT. The sample yields more than 50,000 delta-chain clones, more than 13% seen once. Vdelta1+ thymocyte sorts reached between roughly 97% and 99.6% purity. This entry belongs to a study of Vδ1+ human thymocytes. The length of the CDR3 is 19 residues. V was clipped by 1 base and J by 0 bases; unmatched bases: 12. Per germline, CDR1 TSWWSYY and CDR2 QGS. General study results and limits: Bulk data may be misread because of unexpected Vdelta2 sequences. Many TRG clonotypes were shared between donors; TRD repertoires were essentially private. Despite high sort purity, about 20% of thymic T cell receptor delta sequences were Vdelta2. Thymic TRG and TRD repertoires appeared highly polyclonal.

The chain recombines TRDV1 with TRDJ1; 9 bases align to TRDD3. The sample was Vdelta1+ gamma-delta thymocytes from the thymus. Specified subset: FACS-sorted CD3+ TCRalphabeta- TCRVdelta1+ TCRVdelta2- thymocytes. This TCR came from a girl in the first two years of life who had congenital heart surgery. The CDR3, as DNA: TGTGCTCTTGGGGAACAGGCCTTCACTGGGGGACCCTACACCGATAAACTCATCTTT. As protein: CALGEQAFTGGPYTDKLIF.